This TCR beta chain derives from a study of cytomegalovirus exposure and HLA in healthy donors. In the PCR, 60 Vbeta and 13 Jbeta primers were used. Only in-frame clones appear in the TCRdb table, and some are missing; sequencing was by immunoSEQ multiplex PCR. The sample records about 98,000 clones, about 80% being singletons. Notes on the study in general: In a later analysis, productive TCRs from donors in an Asian-associated ancestry cluster reportedly carried fewer N-insertions than the cohort mean. Among CMV-associated TCR beta chains, most appeared HLA-restricted in a later analysis.

Trimming at V came to 3 bases and at J to 3 bases, leaving 12 bases not matched to a gene. The CDR3 spans 17 residues. Looked up from germline, CDR1 is MNHEY and CDR2 is SMNVEV (reference sequence). About this clone itself: Its specificity is unknown.

Sequenced sample: PBMCs. This TCR derives from a man younger than 35 in good health and CMV-seropositive. The V call is TRBV27, the J call TRBJ2-3, with 7 nucleotides matching TRBD2. The CDR3 loop reads CASSLTRTREGTDTQYF. The CDR3 DNA follows: TGTGCCAGCAGTTTGACTCGGACTAGAGAGGGGACAGATACGCAGTATTTT.